Following are 2 T cell receptor beta chains from one sample sequenced in a study of OX40 agonist ivuxolimab in advanced cancers. Libraries were prepared by immunoSEQ multiplex PCR; TCRdb keeps only in-frame clonotypes and omits some of them. Of about 21,000 clones listed, about 90% are singletons. This sample comprised CD4+ or CD8+ T cells sorted from blood, obtained in a trial of the OX40 agonist ivuxolimab. The receptors originated from an adult with an advanced solid tumor such as melanoma, head and neck, liver or kidney cancer.

This sequence joins TRBV19 and TRBJ1-1; D is ambiguous. Germline V gene data show CDR1 as LNHDA and CDR2 as SQIVND (reference sequence). Trimming took 3 bases from V and 5 from J, leaving 13 bases between them. The CDR3 totals 14 residues. CDR3 sequence: CASSMIVGRTEAFF. CDR3 DNA sequence: TGTGCCAGTAGTATGATTGTCGGGAGGACTGAAGCTTTCTTT.

This clone has more than one count but fewer than ten. The chain is built from TRBV16 and TRBJ1-4, with TRBD1 identical over 7 bases. Germline CDR1 is KGHSY and CDR2 is FQNENV. The CDR3 spans 15 residues. The V segment lost 4 bases and the J segment 8 bases; nucleotides outside the gene matches: 10. In nucleotides, the CDR3 is TGTGCCAGCAGCCTATCAGGGGGTAAAGGCGAAAAACTGTTTTTT. Amino acids: CASSLSGGKGEKLFF. The entire variable domain, with the rest obtained from reference TRBV16 and TRBJ1-4, is as follows: GEEVAQTPKHLVRGEGQKAKLYCAPIKGHSYVFWYQQVLKNEFKFLISFQNENVFDETGMPKERFSAKCLPNSPCSLEIQATKLEDSAVYFCASSLSGGKGEKLFFGSGTQLSVL.